This is a list of T cell receptor beta chains from one sample in a study of Ad26.COV2.S vaccination and SARS-CoV-2 variants. Data came from immunoSEQ multiplex PCR; TCRdb stores just in-frame clones and leaves some out. Of more than 250,000 clones in the sample, more than 75% were seen once. The input for sequencing was peripheral blood, taken in a trial of Ad26.COV2.S vaccine versus placebo. The receptors originated from a person aged 18 to 65 who received the Ad26.COV2.S COVID-19 vaccine or a placebo. Each CDR3 is given with its conserved first and last residue. Fields, in order: V gene, D gene, clone size, J gene, CDR3 DNA, CDR3 protein. A D gene is named only where the DNA matches it firmly. The size entry is marked missing in some rows and otherwise reads once, few, many or a size class.

>TRBV7-2|NA|NA|TRBJ1-2
TGTGCCAGCAGCTTATACCCCCAGAGGGGCTACACCTTC
CASSLYPQRGYTF
>TRBV11-2|NA|NA|TRBJ2-3
TGTGCCAGCAGCGCCGGAGGAAATACGCAGTATTTT
CASSAGGNTQYF
>TRBV6-5|TRBD1|NA|TRBJ1-2
TGTGCCAGCAGCGACAGGGCCTATGGCTACACCTTC
CASSDRAYGYTF
>TRBV7-9|TRBD2|NA|TRBJ2-3
TGTGCCAGCAGCCGCACTAAGGGGCTAGCGGGAGTTGTTACAGATACGCAGTATTTT
CASSRTKGLAGVVTDTQYF
>TRBV4-2|TRBD2|once|TRBJ2-3
TGTGCCAGCAGCCAGGGACTAGCGGGAGAGAACACAGATACGCAGTATTTT
CASSQGLAGENTDTQYF
>TRBV10-2|TRBD2|NA|TRBJ2-1
TGCGCCAGCAGTGACCTAGCGGGGAACAATGAGCAGTTCTTC
CASSDLAGNNEQFF
>TRBV10-1|NA|few|TRBJ2-1
TGCGCCAGCAGTGAGTCGAGGGGGGGGAGGAGGTCCTACAATGAGCAGTTCTTC
CASSESRGGRRSYNEQFF
>TRBV5-1|NA|NA|TRBJ1-6
TGCGCCAGCAGCCAAAATGTTGGGGAGAATTCACCCCTCCACTTT
CASSQNVGENSPLHF
>TRBV4-1|NA|NA|TRBJ1-2
TGCGCCAGCAGCCAGCCATTAGGTGGGGCGGGGGGCTATGGCTACACCTTC
CASSQPLGGAGGYGYTF
>TRBV6-2/TRBV6-3|NA|NA|TRBJ2-5
TGTGCCAGCAGTTACACCTCAGGGGACCAAGAGACCCAGTACTTC
CASSYTSGDQETQYF
>TRBV28|NA|NA|TRBJ1-4
TGTGCCAGCAGTTTTTCCCGGGGGGATGAAAAACTGTTTTTT
CASSFSRGDEKLFF
>TRBV6-5|NA|NA|TRBJ2-7
TGTGCCAGCAGTAGGGGGGACGACGAGCAGTACTTC
CASSRGDDEQYF
>TRBV6-1|NA|NA|TRBJ2-7
TGTGCCAGCAGTGAAGCGGGGACAATCCTCTACGAGCAGTACTTC
CASSEAGTILYEQYF
>TRBV18|NA|NA|TRBJ1-1
TGTGCCAGCTCACGGGAAATGAACACTGAAGCTTTCTTT
CASSREMNTEAFF
>TRBV29-1|NA|once|TRBJ2-4
TGCAGCGTTGAGAGATGGCAGGGTGAGAACATTCAGTACTTC
CSVERWQGENIQYF
>TRBV4-1|NA|once|TRBJ1-5
TGCGCCAGCAGCCTGGGGGGGGGCAATCAGCCCCAGCATTTT
CASSLGGGNQPQHF
>TRBV2|TRBD1|NA|TRBJ1-1
TGTGCCAGCAGTCTTCAGGGGGCGCATATGAGCACTGAAGCTTTCTTT
CASSLQGAHMSTEAFF
>TRBV30|NA|NA|TRBJ1-4
TGTGCCTGGAGTGTAAGGTTGATTTCGGGCGCTGCAACTAATGAAAAACTGTTTTTT
CAWSVRLISGAATNEKLFF
>TRBV6-1|NA|NA|TRBJ1-1
TGTGCCAGCAGTGAAGACAGGGTTTCTCGAGCTTTCTTT
CASSEDRVSRAFF
>TRBV5-1|TRBD1|once|TRBJ1-2
TGCGCCAGCAGCCCCAACCAGGGGGCGCGATCAAATGGCTACACCTTC
CASSPNQGARSNGYTF
>TRBV9|NA|NA|TRBJ2-2
TGTGCCAGCAGCGTAGATAAAAAATGGGGCCGGTCCTACCCTTACGACACCGGGGAGCTGTTTTTT
CASSVDKKWGRSYPYDTGELFF
>TRBV6-2/TRBV6-3|NA|NA|TRBJ1-2
TGTGCCAGCAGTTGGACCCGAAGAACCAACTATGGCTACACCTTC
CASSWTRRTNYGYTF
>TRBV9|NA|NA|TRBJ2-3
TGTGCCAGCAGCGTACAGGGTTCAGATACGCAGTATTTT
CASSVQGSDTQYF
>TRBV18|TRBD1|NA|TRBJ2-1
TGTGCCAGCTCACTCCGGGACAGGGTGAATGAGCAGTTCTTC
CASSLRDRVNEQFF
>TRBV11-2|TRBD1|NA|TRBJ2-1
TGTGCCAGCAGCTTAACCGGGACAGGGATCGTCAATGAGCAGTTCTTC
CASSLTGTGIVNEQFF
>TRBV7-9|NA|NA|TRBJ1-6
TGTGCCAGCAGCCCTGACAGCACCTCACCCCTCCACTTT
CASSPDSTSPLHF
>TRBV5-4|NA|few|TRBJ2-7
TGTGCCAGCAGCTTGTACGAGCAGTACTTC
CASSLYEQYF
>TRBV18|TRBD1|NA|TRBJ1-2
TGTGCCAGCTCACCGCCGGGACAGGGGGTTTCTGGCTACACCTTC
CASSPPGQGVSGYTF
>TRBV24-1|TRBD2|NA|TRBJ2-7
TGTGCCCCGGATCGAATGACTAGCGGGAGGGCAGCCCACTACGAGCAGTACTTC
CAPDRMTSGRAAHYEQYF
>TRBV6-1|NA|once|TRBJ1-5
TGTGCCAGCAGTGGAATAGCGGGAAGGCTTAGCAATCAGCCCCAGCATTTT
CASSGIAGRLSNQPQHF
>TRBV6-1|NA|NA|TRBJ1-5
TGTGCCAGCAGTGAGAAGACAGTGGGCAATCAGCCCCAGCATTTT
CASSEKTVGNQPQHF
>TRBV6-5|TRBD1|NA|TRBJ2-7
TGTGCCAGCATCAGACAGGGGGTAATCTACGAGCAGTACTTC
CASIRQGVIYEQYF
>TRBV5-1|TRBD2|NA|TRBJ2-5
TGCGCCAGCAGGGGGACTAGCGGGGCTAAAGAGACCCAGTACTTC
CASRGTSGAKETQYF
>TRBV5-6|TRBD1|NA|TRBJ2-7
TGTGCCAGCACAAATACGGGACAGGGAGGATCTGCGCTAGCCTACGAGCAGTACTTC
CASTNTGQGGSALAYEQYF
>TRBV9|TRBD2|NA|TRBJ2-2
TGTGCCAGCAGCTCACGCTGGCGGGGAGGGACCGGGGAGCTGTTTTTT
CASSSRWRGGTGELFF
>TRBV5-8|TRBD2|NA|TRBJ2-3
TGTGCCAGCAGCTTTCCGACTAGCGGTTACACAGATACGCAGTATTTT
CASSFPTSGYTDTQYF
>TRBV4-1|NA|NA|TRBJ1-2
TGCGCCAGCAGCCAAGATGATTCCTACCTTTATGGCTACACCTTC
CASSQDDSYLYGYTF
>TRBV30|NA|NA|TRBJ1-2
TGTGCCTGGAATTCAGGGTCTAACTATGGCTACACCTTC
CAWNSGSNYGYTF
>TRBV7-2|TRBD1|once|TRBJ2-7
TGTGCCAGCAGCACAGGGGGTAGTATTTCGTACGAGCAGTACTTC
CASSTGGSISYEQYF
>TRBV20-1|NA|NA|TRBJ2-5
TGCAGTGCTAGACCCGAAGAGACCCAGTACTTC
CSARPEETQYF
>TRBV5-1|NA|NA|TRBJ1-6
TGCGCCAGCCAGGAATCCGATAATTCACCCCTCCACTTT
CASQESDNSPLHF
>TRBV4-2|NA|NA|TRBJ2-7
TGTGCCAGCAGCTCCGGGACTCCAGGCGAGCAGTACTTC
CASSSGTPGEQYF
>TRBV18|TRBD1|NA|TRBJ1-5
TGTGCCAGCTCACCGACGGGACAGGGAGGAAATCAGCCCCAGCATTTT
CASSPTGQGGNQPQHF
>TRBV5-1|NA|NA|TRBJ1-1
TGCGCCAGCAGTTCCTACCGGGCCACAGGCACTGAAGCTTTCTTT
CASSSYRATGTEAFF
>TRBV7-2|NA|NA|TRBJ2-1
TGTGCCAGCAGCACGCGGGGTTCCTACAATGAGCAGTTCTTC
CASSTRGSYNEQFF
>TRBV2|TRBD1|once|TRBJ1-5
TGTGCCAGCAGTGAAGGTTTCCCAGGGGGCGCTTCGGATCAGCCCCAGCATTTT
CASSEGFPGGASDQPQHF
>TRBV29-1|NA|NA|TRBJ1-1
TGCAGCGTTGAATCGACATATGAATCGATGGCTTTCTTT
CSVESTYESMAFF